The 22 T cell receptor beta chains given below trace back to one sample, sequenced in a study of blood T cell repertoires in COVID-19. Some clones are missing from TCRdb's copy, which holds only in-frame ones; the method was immunoSEQ multiplex PCR. Among hundreds of thousands of clones, around nine tenths were seen once, and the ten largest hold about 1.2%. The specimen sequenced was peripheral blood. These receptors were taken from a man between 65 and 79 years old with acute or convalescent COVID-19.

The chain joins TRBV6-5 to TRBJ2-7; a weak D match, TRBD2 (6 bases). CDR1 is MNHEY and CDR2 is SVGAGI in the germline V gene. V shed 0 bases and J shed 1 base, with 10 bases lying between them. CDR3 length: 15 amino acids. This CDR3 is CASSYSGTGSYEQYF. The CDR3 DNA is TGTGCCAGCAGTTACTCGGGGACTGGATCCTACGAGCAGTACTTC.

V usage is TRBV5-4 and J usage is TRBJ2-7; 7 bases map to TRBD2. Germline V gives CDR1 SGHNT, CDR2 YYREEE (reference sequence). With V trimmed by 0 bases and J by 5 bases, 8 bases remained unmatched. The CDR3 runs 15 residues. The CDR3 here is CASSLGAGKDHEQYF. In nucleotides, the CDR3 is TGTGCCAGCAGCTTGGGAGCGGGAAAAGACCACGAGCAGTACTTC.

J is TRBJ2-1 and V is TRBV15; TRBD2 aligns across 12 bases. V lost 3 bases, J lost 0 bases, and 6 bases stayed unmatched. CDR3 length: 18 residues. Germline values: CDR1 LNHNV, CDR2 YYDKDF (reference sequence). CDR3 region: CATSSYGTSGYSYNEQFF. The CDR3 coding sequence is TGTGCCACCAGCAGTTACGGGACTAGCGGGTACTCCTACAATGAGCAGTTCTTC.

This chain uses TRBV3-1 (or the pseudogene TRBV3-2) with TRBJ2-7; 15 bases line up with TRBD2. Germline-derived CDR1 and CDR2 are LGHDT and YNNKEL (reference sequence). This CDR3 contains 17 residues. V lost 3 bases and J lost 4; bases outside the gene matches: 7. CDR3 nucleotides: TGTGCCAGCAGCCAGCCATGGACTAGCGGGGGGGCTTACGAGCAGTACTTC. Amino acid sequence: CASSQPWTSGGAYEQYF.

This chain links TRBV3-1 (or the pseudogene TRBV3-2) with TRBJ2-7, with 11 bases aligning to TRBD2. V lost 5 bases to trimming and J lost 2 bases; unmatched junction nucleotides: 5. This CDR3 is 15 amino acids long. Germline loops: CDR1 LGHDT, CDR2 YNNKEL (reference sequence). This CDR3 is CASSFSGRGTYEQYF. CDR3 bases: TGTGCCAGCAGCTTTAGCGGGAGGGGTACCTACGAGCAGTACTTC.

The chain employs TRBV21-1 and TRBJ2-2; the table gives TRBD2 as D, unverified against the DNA. TRBV21-1 is a recognized pseudogene. The CDR3 length is 15 residues. The CDR3: CASSKDSECSGELFF. For the CDR3, the DNA is TGTGCCAGCAGCAAAGATAGCGAGTGTAGCGGGGAGCTGTTTTTT.

The rearrangement joins TRBV2 to TRBJ2-3, with 10 bases fitting TRBD2. This CDR3 region has 14 residues. The germline CDR1 and CDR2 sequences are SNHLY and FYNNEI. The V and J ends lost 6 bases and 6 bases, in that order; junction bases with no gene match: 6. The CDR3, as DNA: TGTGCCAGCAGGCGAGCGGGGGGGCGGGATACGCAGTATTTT. Encoded protein: CASRRAGGRDTQYF. The variable domain in full, with the rest retrieved from reference TRBV2 and TRBJ2-3, is EPEVTQTPSHQVTQMGQEVILRCVPISNHLYFYWYRQILGQKVEFLVSFYNNEISEKSEIFDDQFSVERPDGSNFTLKIRSTKLEDSAMYFCASRRAGGRDTQYFGPGTRLTVL.

This chain connects TRBV19 to TRBJ1-5, with 7 bases fitting TRBD1. Unmatched junction bases numbered 13, after V lost 5 bases and J lost 6 bases. CDR1 and CDR2 (germline): LNHDA, SQIVND (reference sequence). The CDR3 is 16 amino acids. CDR3 loop: CASSSLDLDRVQPQHF. CDR3 bases: TGTGCCAGTAGTTCCCTCGACCTCGACAGGGTTCAGCCCCAGCATTTT.

The chain uses TRBV19 and TRBJ1-1; D is unclear. V shed 1 base and J shed 1 base, with 7 bases lying between them. CDR1 and CDR2 from the germline V gene are LNHDA and SQIVND (reference sequence). This CDR3 region has 14 residues. In DNA form, the CDR3 reads TGTGCCAGTAGTATAGGCCAGGCGAACACTGAAGCTTTCTTT. Its protein product is CASSIGQANTEAFF.

The chain has TRBV7-2 and TRBJ2-7; D remains unclear. Between the trimmed V and J ends, which lost 5 bases and 2 bases, there was a span of 4 bases. The length of the CDR3 is 11 residues. Germline V gives CDR1 SGHTA, CDR2 FQGNSA. CDR3 region: CASSHAYEQYF. CDR3 DNA sequence: TGTGCCAGCAGCCATGCCTACGAGCAGTACTTC.

The V call is TRBV30, the J call TRBJ2-1, with D perhaps TRBD2 (5 bases). The CDR3 consists of 12 residues. Trimming left V 8 bases short and J 10 bases short, with 18 bases between. Germline assignment: CDR1 GTSNPN and CDR2 SVGIG (reference sequence). The CDR3 protein is CARLSLSGEQFF. As DNA, the CDR3 is TGTGCCCGTTTGTCCCTCTCGGGAGAGCAGTTCTTC. Variable domain in full (rest from reference TRBV30 and TRBJ2-1): SQTIHQWPATLVQPVGSPLSLECTVEGTSNPNLYWYRQAAGRGLQLLFYSVGIGQISSEVPQNLSASRPQDRQFILSSKKLLLSDSGFYLCARLSLSGEQFFGPGTRLTVL.

This chain uses TRBV10-3 with TRBJ1-1; 8 positions match TRBD1. Germline V gene lookup returns CDR1 ENHRY and CDR2 SYGVKD. The CDR3 spans 15 residues. The trim removed 6 bases at V and 1 base at J, leaving 7 bases unmatched. The CDR3 nucleotides read TGTGCCATCAGGGGTTTCGGGACAGGGAACACTGAAGCTTTCTTT. Its protein product is CAIRGFGTGNTEAFF.

The gene calls are TRBV3-1 (or the pseudogene TRBV3-2) and TRBJ1-6, with 9 bases matching TRBD1. The CDR3 loop spans 15 amino acids. The ends lost 10 bases at V and 1 base at J; junction bases unmatched: 5. Germline V lookup: CDR1 LGHDT, CDR2 YNNKEL (reference sequence). This chain's CDR3 is CATRTGESYNSPLHF. CDR3 sequence (DNA): TGTGCCACCCGGACAGGGGAATCCTATAATTCACCCCTCCACTTT.

The chain recombines TRBV10-3 with TRBJ1-2; TRBD1 matches at 7 bases. The ends lost 6 bases at V and 2 bases at J; junction bases unmatched: 9. Germline V gene lookup returns CDR1 ENHRY and CDR2 SYGVKD. This CDR3 has 15 residues. CDR3 sequence reads: CAIRAETGLNYGYTF. The CDR3 nucleotides are TGTGCCATCAGGGCCGAGACAGGGTTAAACTATGGCTACACCTTC.

This chain joins TRBV9 and TRBJ2-7; 10 bases line up with TRBD1. Germline V gene sequence: CDR1 SGDLS, CDR2 YYNGEE. This CDR3 has 13 residues. The V and J ends lost 4 bases and 5 bases, in that order; junction bases with no gene match: 3. The CDR3 bases are TGTGCCAGCAGCCCAGGGACAGGGGACGAGCAGTACTTC. It codes for CASSPGTGDEQYF.

The table lists this clone with a few counts. V gene TRBV2 combines with J gene TRBJ1-6, with TRBD1 identical over 7 bases. V lost 5 bases, J lost 5 bases, and 6 bases stayed unmatched. Germline values: CDR1 SNHLY, CDR2 FYNNEI. The CDR3 covers 15 residues. The DNA for the CDR3 is TGTGCCAGCAGTTCCCGGACAGGCAATAATTCACCCCTCCACTTT. Its protein product is CASSSRTGNNSPLHF.

CDR3 in DNA: TGTGCCAGCAGCACCGGGACAACCCAGCATTTT. This codes for CASSTGTTQHF. The chain joins TRBV12-3 or TRBV12-4 to TRBJ1-5; possible D gene TRBD1, 6 bases. V lost 6 bases and J 11 bases, leaving 11 bases between the germline ends. This CDR3 region has 11 residues.

The chain couples TRBV29-1 to TRBJ2-7; weak D call: TRBD2 (6 bases). Germline loops: CDR1 SQVTM, CDR2 ANQGSEA. The CDR3 contains 12 residues. Trimming shortened V by 6 bases and J by 0 bases, and 9 bases separated the two germline ends. The CDR3 region is CSVRGYSYEQYF. In DNA, the CDR3 is TGCAGCGTGCGGGGTTACTCCTACGAGCAGTACTTC.

The chain uses TRBV18 and TRBJ1-3; D gene ambiguous. The ends were cut back, 0 bases at V and 0 bases at J, with 6 bases in the middle. Germline V gives CDR1 KGHSH, CDR2 LQKENI. The CDR3 length is 15 residues. The CDR3 region has the DNA TGTGCCAGCTCACCACCTTCAGACTCTGGAAACACCATATATTTT. Its protein is CASSPPSDSGNTIYF.

This chain joins TRBV28 and TRBJ2-5; 8 bases match TRBD2. The CDR3 runs to 14 residues. V was clipped by 6 bases and J by 5 bases; unmatched bases: 8. CDR1 and CDR2 (germline): MDHEN, SYDVKM. The CDR3 is CASSSPGGAETQYF. The DNA for the CDR3 is TGTGCCAGCAGCAGCCCCGGGGGGGCTGAGACCCAGTACTTC.

This rearrangement joins TRBV5-4 to TRBJ1-3, with D perhaps matching TRBD1 (6 bases). The V end lost 3 bases, the J end lost 10 bases, and 14 bases lay between the germline ends. The germline V gene encodes CDR1 SGHNT and CDR2 YYREEE (reference sequence). This CDR3 has 13 amino acids. This CDR3 reads CASSSRGARTIYF. CDR3 nucleotides: TGTGCCAGCAGCTCCCGGGGGGCGAGGACCATATATTTT.

The CDR3 reads CASSPVSGVFDEQFF. The CDR3 DNA reads as TGTGCCAGCAGCCCAGTTAGCGGGGTTTTCGATGAGCAGTTCTTC. The chain recombines TRBV7-3 with TRBJ2-1; 8 bases are shared with TRBD2. Trimming at V came to 5 bases and at J to 8 bases, leaving 11 bases not matched to a gene. The CDR3 has 15 residues. Germline V lookup: CDR1 SGHTA, CDR2 FQGTGA.